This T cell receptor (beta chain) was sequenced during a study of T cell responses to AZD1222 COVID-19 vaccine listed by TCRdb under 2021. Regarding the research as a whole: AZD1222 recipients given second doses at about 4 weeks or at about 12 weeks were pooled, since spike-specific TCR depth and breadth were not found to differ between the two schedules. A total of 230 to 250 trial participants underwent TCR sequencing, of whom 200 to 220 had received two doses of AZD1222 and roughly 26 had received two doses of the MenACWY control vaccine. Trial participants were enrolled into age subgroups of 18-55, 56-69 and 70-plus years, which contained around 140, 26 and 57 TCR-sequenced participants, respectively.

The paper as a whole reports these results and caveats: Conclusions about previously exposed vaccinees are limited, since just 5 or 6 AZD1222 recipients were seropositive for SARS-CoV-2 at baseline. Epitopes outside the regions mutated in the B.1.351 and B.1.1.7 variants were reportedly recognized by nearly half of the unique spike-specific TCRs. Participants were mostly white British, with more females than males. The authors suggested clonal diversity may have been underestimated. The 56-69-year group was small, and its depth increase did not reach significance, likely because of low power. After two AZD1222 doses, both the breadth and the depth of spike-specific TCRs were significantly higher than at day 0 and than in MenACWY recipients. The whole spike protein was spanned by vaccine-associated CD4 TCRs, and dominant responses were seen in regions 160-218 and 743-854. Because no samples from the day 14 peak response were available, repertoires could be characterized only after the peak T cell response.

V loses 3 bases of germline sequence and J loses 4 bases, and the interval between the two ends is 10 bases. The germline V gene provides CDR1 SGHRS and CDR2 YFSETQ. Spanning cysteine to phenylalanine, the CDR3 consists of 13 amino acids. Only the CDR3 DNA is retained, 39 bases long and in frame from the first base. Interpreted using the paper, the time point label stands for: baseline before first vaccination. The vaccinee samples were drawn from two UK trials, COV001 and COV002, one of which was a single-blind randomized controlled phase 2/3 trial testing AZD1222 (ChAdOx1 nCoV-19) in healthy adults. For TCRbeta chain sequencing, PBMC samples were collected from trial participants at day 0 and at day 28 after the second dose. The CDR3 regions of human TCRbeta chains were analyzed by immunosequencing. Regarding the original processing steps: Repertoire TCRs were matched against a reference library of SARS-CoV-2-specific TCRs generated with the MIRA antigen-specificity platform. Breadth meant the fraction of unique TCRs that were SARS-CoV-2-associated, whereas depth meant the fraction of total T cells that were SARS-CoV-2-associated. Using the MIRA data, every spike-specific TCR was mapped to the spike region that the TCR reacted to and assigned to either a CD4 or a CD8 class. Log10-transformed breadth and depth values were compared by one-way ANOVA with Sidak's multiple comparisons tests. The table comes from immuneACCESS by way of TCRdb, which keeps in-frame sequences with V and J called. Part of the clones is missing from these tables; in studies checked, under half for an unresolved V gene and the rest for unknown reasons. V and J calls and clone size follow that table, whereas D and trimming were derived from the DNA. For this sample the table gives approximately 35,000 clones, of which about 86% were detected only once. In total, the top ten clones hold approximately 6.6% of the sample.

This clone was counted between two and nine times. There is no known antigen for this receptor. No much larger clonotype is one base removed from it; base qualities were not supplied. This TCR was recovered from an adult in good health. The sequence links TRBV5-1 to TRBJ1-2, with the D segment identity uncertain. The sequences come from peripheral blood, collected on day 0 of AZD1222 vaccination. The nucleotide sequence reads TGCGCCAGCAGCTCGTCTAATTTCTATGGCTACACCTTC. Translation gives CASSSSNFYGYTF.